A selection of T cell receptor beta chains follows, all from one sample in a study of T cell repertoires in aging, cancer and after chemotherapy. Each CDR3 protein is one row after TCRdb ran MiXCR on the multiplex PCR reads. Counted here are thousands of distinct CDR3 sequences, approximately 41% occurring once; the ten biggest clones make up around two thirds. What was sequenced was blood. The receptor source for this set is a human donor with a solid tumor. Each CDR3 is given with its conserved first and last residue. D genes are given only for firm matches. The listing skips clone size in some rows; elsewhere it reads once, few, many or a size class.

d_gene,v_gene,abundance,j_gene,CDR3nt,CDR3aa
-,TRBV7-2,few,TRBJ2-5,TGTGCCAGCAGCTTACCTAAGGAAGAGACCCAGTACTTC,CASSLPKEETQYF
-,TRBV7-2,-,TRBJ2-1,TGTGCCAGCAGCTTGGGGGGTGAGCAGTTCTTC,CASSLGGEQFF
TRBD2,TRBV20-1,once,TRBJ2-7,TGCAGTGCTCTCGACATATCCCCTAGCGGGAGTAACTACGAGCAGTACTTC,CSALDISPSGSNYEQYF
-,TRBV19,few,TRBJ1-1,TGTGCCAGTAGTATAGGAGGGGGACCCGGGTACACTGAAGCTTTCTTT,CASSIGGGPGYTEAFF
-,TRBV5-6,few,TRBJ1-2,TGTGCCAGCAGCTTGGCCCCAGGGGTGGGCTATGGCTACACCTTC,CASSLAPGVGYGYTF
TRBD1,TRBV7-3,few,TRBJ2-3,TGTGCCAGCAGCTACCTCGGACAGGGCACAGATACGCAGTATTTT,CASSYLGQGTDTQYF
-,TRBV6-6,few,TRBJ2-7,TGTGCCAGCAGTTACTTGAACGAGCAGTACTTC,CASSYLNEQYF
-,TRBV29-1,-,TRBJ2-1,TGCAGCGTTGCCTTAGCGACAGGAGGCGAGCAGTTCTTC,CSVALATGGEQFF
-,TRBV20-1,-,TRBJ2-7,TGCAGTGCTAGAGATTTGACCGGAGATTACGAGCAGTACTTC,CSARDLTGDYEQYF
-,TRBV20-1,few,TRBJ1-1,TGCAGTGCTATAGGGGACTCAGCGGACACTGAAGCTTTCTTT,CSAIGDSADTEAFF
-,TRBV29-1,-,TRBJ2-7,TGCAGCGTTGTAAATTTAGAGCACTCCTACAAGCAGTACTTC,CSVVNLEHSYKQYF
-,TRBV12-3/TRBV12-4,-,TRBJ2-2,TGTGCCAGCAGTCCGACAGGGAACACCGGGGAGCTGTTTTTT,CASSPTGNTGELFF
-,TRBV13,-,TRBJ2-2,TGTGCCAGCAGCTTAGTGTCAACCGGGGAGCTGTTTTTT,CASSLVSTGELFF
-,TRBV20-1,-,TRBJ1-2,TGCAGTGCTAGAGATGGGGCCCCCGGAGGAGGCTACACCTTC,CSARDGAPGGGYTF
-,TRBV19,large,TRBJ2-5,TGTGCCAGTACCGAGGTTCCCAGAAGTCGAGAGACCCAGTACTTC,CASTEVPRSRETQYF
-,TRBV6-5,-,TRBJ2-3,TGTGCCAGACCGTGGGCAGGGTGGACAGATACGCAGTATTTT,CARPWAGWTDTQYF
-,TRBV29-1,few,TRBJ2-3,TGCAGCGTTTCCGGGGCAGTGGGCACAGATACGCAGTATTTT,CSVSGAVGTDTQYF
TRBD2,TRBV6-5,few,TRBJ2-5,TGTGCCAGCAGTCGCCGGGAGGAAAGGTGGGAGACCCAGTACTTC,CASSRREERWETQYF
-,TRBV7-2,few,TRBJ1-5,TGTGCCAGCAGCTTGCATAGCAATCAGCCCCAGCATTTT,CASSLHSNQPQHF
TRBD1,TRBV19,-,TRBJ2-5,TGTGCCAGTAGTAAACACGGGACAGCTCAAGAGACCCAGTACTTC,CASSKHGTAQETQYF
-,TRBV6-6,few,TRBJ1-2,TGTGCCAGCAGTTACGGGGCTTCCCCCTATGGCTACACCTTC,CASSYGASPYGYTF
-,TRBV24-1,-,TRBJ2-3,TGTGCCAGCTCATCTACGGTCGATACGCAGTATTTT,CASSSTVDTQYF
TRBD2,TRBV20-1,-,TRBJ2-6,TGCAGTGCTCGTAGCGGGGGTGGGGCCAACGTCCTAACTTTC,CSARSGGGANVLTF
TRBD2,TRBV7-9,-,TRBJ2-5,TGTGCCAGCAGCTTACGGGCTAGCGGGATACAGACCCAGTACTTC,CASSLRASGIQTQYF
-,TRBV5-6,-,TRBJ1-3,TGTGCCAGCAGCTCTTTTCGACCCTCCGCCTCTGGAAACACCATATATTTT,CASSSFRPSASGNTIYF
TRBD1,TRBV7-2,-,TRBJ1-1,TGTGCCAGCAGACAGACAGGGTTGAGCACTGAAGCTTTCTTT,CASRQTGLSTEAFF
TRBD1,TRBV9,-,TRBJ2-5,TGTGCCAGCAGCTCCCGACAGGGCAAAGAGACCCAGTACTTC,CASSSRQGKETQYF
TRBD1,TRBV27,few,TRBJ1-5,TGTGCCAGCAGTTCCCGGACAGGGCGGCAGCCCCAGCATTTT,CASSSRTGRQPQHF
-,TRBV19,-,TRBJ2-5,TGTGCCAGTAGTATAGACAGCCAAGAGACCCAGTACTTC,CASSIDSQETQYF
TRBD2,TRBV19,few,TRBJ2-1,TGTGCCAGTAGTATAGACGGGAGGGGCTCCTACAATGAGCAGTTCTTC,CASSIDGRGSYNEQFF
-,TRBV6-2/TRBV6-3,-,TRBJ1-5,TGTGCCAGCCGTAAAACGGAGGGGAACTATCAGCCCCAGCATTTT,CASRKTEGNYQPQHF
-,TRBV7-9,once,TRBJ1-1,TGTGCCAGCAGCTCCGCGAGGGCAGGGAGGGGCAGTGAAGCTTTCTTT,CASSSARAGRGSEAFF
-,TRBV7-9,-,TRBJ1-1,TGTGCCAGTGGGTTGGGTACGCAGGGACACACTGAAGCTTTCTTT,CASGLGTQGHTEAFF
-,TRBV27,-,TRBJ2-7,TGTGCCAGCAGTTTCGCTAGAACCCAGTACGAGCAGTACTTC,CASSFARTQYEQYF
-,TRBV28,-,TRBJ2-1,TGTGCCAGCAAAGACCCAGATTTCAATGAGCAGTTCTTC,CASKDPDFNEQFF
-,TRBV28,few,TRBJ1-2,TGTGCCAGCAGTCCCGTTGAGAGAAGAAACTATGGCTACACCTTC,CASSPVERRNYGYTF
TRBD2,TRBV7-2,few,TRBJ2-5,TGTGCCAGCAGTGTTAGCGCGGGAGGTTTGGAGACCCAGTACTTC,CASSVSAGGLETQYF
-,TRBV14,-,TRBJ1-3,TGTGCCAGCAGCCAAATCAGGGGCCCGAGAAACACCATATATTTT,CASSQIRGPRNTIYF
-,TRBV12-3/TRBV12-4,-,TRBJ1-5,TGTGCCAGCAGAACAACGGGTCAGCCCCAGCATTTT,CASRTTGQPQHF
TRBD2,TRBV20-1,-,TRBJ2-5,TGCAGTGCTAGAGAATGGGGGGGAGGGGATCAAGAGACCCAGTACTTC,CSAREWGGGDQETQYF
-,TRBV20-1,few,TRBJ1-2,TGCAGTGCCCCGGGGTTACTGGTGAATGGCTACACCTTC,CSAPGLLVNGYTF
-,TRBV28,few,TRBJ2-7,TGTGCCAGCGAGACGAGGGCCACTTGGGCCTACGAGCAGTACTTC,CASETRATWAYEQYF
-,TRBV7-9,-,TRBJ2-1,TGTGCCAGCACCCCTGGGCGGGCCTCCTACAATGAGCAGTTCTTC,CASTPGRASYNEQFF
TRBD2,TRBV7-3,-,TRBJ2-3,TGTGCCAGCAGCTTAGCCGTCGGGACTAGCGGGAGCACAGATACGCAGTATTTT,CASSLAVGTSGSTDTQYF
-,TRBV20-1,-,TRBJ1-4,TGCAGTGCTAGAGATCCCTTGACCCTGACCACAAGCGAAAAACTGTTTTTT,CSARDPLTLTTSEKLFF
-,TRBV6-2/TRBV6-3,few,TRBJ2-7,TGTGCCAGCAGTTCCACAAGCCGGGTCGCGAAGGGCGAGCAGTACTTC,CASSSTSRVAKGEQYF
TRBD1,TRBV5-4,-,TRBJ2-7,TGTGCCAGCAGCTTGGGGGGACAGACCTACGAGCAGTACTTC,CASSLGGQTYEQYF
-,TRBV19,-,TRBJ2-2,TGTGCCAGTAGCCGTCAGCAAACCGGGGAGCTGTTTTTT,CASSRQQTGELFF
-,TRBV28,-,TRBJ1-5,TGTGCCAGCAGTTTTACGGGATTTCTCAATCAGCCCCAGCATTTT,CASSFTGFLNQPQHF
TRBD2,TRBV7-2,-,TRBJ2-7,TGTGCCAGCAGCTTAGTCCTGGGGGGGGACGGGACCTACGAGCAGTACTTC,CASSLVLGGDGTYEQYF
-,TRBV7-2,-,TRBJ2-7,TGTGCCAGCAGCTTATCCTACGAGCAGTACTTC,CASSLSYEQYF
-,TRBV5-6,-,TRBJ2-3,TGTGCCAGCAGCCCCTATATCGCGAATACTGCACAGTATTTT,CASSPYIANTAQYF
-,TRBV27,few,TRBJ2-1,TGTGCCAGCAGTTATAGCTCCTACAATGAGCAGTTCTTC,CASSYSSYNEQFF
-,TRBV29-1,medium-sized,TRBJ2-1,TGCAGCGTTGAAGGTTGGACGGGCTCCTACAATGAGCAGTTCTTC,CSVEGWTGSYNEQFF